This paragraph covers one T cell receptor (beta chain) sequence. The antigen is unknown. The data were obtained in a study of beta chain features in type 1 diabetes. Findings of the study overall: Junctions at VDJ sites from type 1 diabetes patients had fewer insertions and more deletions. There was a moderate but significant shortening of TCRB CDR3s in all four CD4+ subsets of Type 1 diabetes patients. Patients' naive, central memory and regulatory TCRB repertoires appeared more alike than those of healthy donors.

One heparinised blood draw, averaging about 116 mL, came from each donor. Every bit of the isolated RNA underwent reverse transcription, so sequencing read expressed TCRB transcripts. Assay used: immunoSEQ multiplex PCR; TCRdb lists only in-frame clones, some missing. The repertoire consists of about 250,000 clones, with 12% to 15% occurring once and the leading ten covering around 0.025%. The sequencing input was naive CD4+ T cells from blood. The TCR originated in a woman aged 40-49 years in good health.

CDR3 bases: TGTGCCAGCTCACCTCTGCCCCCTGACAGGGTGTCCTACGAGCAGTACTTC. Protein: CASSPLPPDRVSYEQYF. V is TRBV18 and J is TRBJ2-7, with 7 bases aligning to TRBD1. The CDR3 covers 17 residues. With V trimmed by 3 bases and J by 1 base, 12 bases remained unmatched. The germline CDR1 and CDR2 sequences are KGHSH and LQKENI.